This T cell receptor (beta chain) stems from a study of T cell repertoires in cytomegalovirus infection. Turning to the study itself: Recently identified HLA-C-restricted CMV epitopes and well-studied HLA-B-restricted CMV epitopes were used by the study. An indication of both CMV infection and matching HLA type came from public TCR beta signatures. Study-wide results and limits: The ex vivo response was dominated by HLA-C-restricted CMV-specific TCR beta clonotypes.

Using its own MiXCR run on the reads, TCRdb lists one record per CDR3 protein. The table records about 770,000 distinct CDR3 sequences, 25% to 35% of them present only once. This clonotype was detected ten times or more. Its matching antigen is unknown. V dropped 2 bases and J dropped 8; count of bases not matched to a gene: 3. CDR3 length: 13 residues. CDR1 SEHNR and CDR2 FQNEAQ come from the germline V gene (reference sequence). This TCR was recovered from a human donor in good health (CMV status not recorded). Some clones in this sample may be carry-over from other donors' samples. The chain links TRBV7-9 to TRBJ2-1, with 7 bases lining up with TRBD2. This specimen was cultured CD8+ T cells from PBMCs, taken from culture after CMV antigen stimulation. CDR3 DNA: TGTGCCAGCAGCTTATCAGGGAGGGATGAGCAGTTCTTC. Protein sequence: CASSLSGRDEQFF.